Below are 26 T cell receptor beta chains sequenced from a single sample in a study of regulatory T cells in long-lasting Graves disease. Time point noted: newly diagnosed GD, antithyroid drugs for less than 3 months. PBMCs provided the RNA from which the TCR library was made. Sequencing libraries for TCR beta were prepared with iRepertoire HTBI primers and Arm-PCR of CDR3 regions. TCRdb processed the multiplex PCR reads anew with MiXCR; each CDR3 protein has one entry. Among more than 350,000 distinct CDR3 sequences listed, 14% to 15% were seen once. The sample was also linked to a second study, of T cells in Graves' hyperthyroidism and ophthalmopathy.

Sequenced here: peripheral blood mononuclear cells (PBMCs), sampled at new diagnosis, from a patient treated with antithyroid drugs. All receptors come from a woman aged 30 to 39 with Graves disease.

This chain uses TRBV29-1 with TRBJ1-2; D is ambiguous. Germline CDR1 is SQVTM and CDR2 is ANQGSEA. This CDR3 has 13 residues. The CDR3 DNA is TGCAGTGCCCCCTCCCCTGAATACTATGGCTACACCTTC. Protein: CSAPSPEYYGYTF.

The chain employs TRBV19 and TRBJ2-7; 10 bases fit TRBD1. This CDR3 comprises 15 residues. Looked up from germline, CDR1 is LNHDA and CDR2 is SQIVND (reference sequence). V shed 9 bases and J 5 bases; nucleotides not matched to a gene: 13. CDR3 amino acids: CASMITGQGNHEQYF. Written as DNA, the CDR3 is TGTGCCAGCATGATAACGGGACAGGGGAACCACGAGCAGTACTTC. Full variable domain (outside the CDR3, taken from reference TRBV19 and TRBJ2-7): DGGITQSPKYLFRKEGQNVTLSCEQNLNHDAMYWYRQDPGQGLRLIYYSQIVNDFQKGDIAEGYSVSREKKESFPLTVTSAQKNPTAFYLCASMITGQGNHEQYFGPGTRLTVT.

In this sample, this clonotype turned up many times. The V and J genes are TRBV20-1 and TRBJ2-7; no firm D call. V gave up 5 bases and J gave up 2 bases, with 16 bases separating them. The CDR3 runs to 14 residues. Germline V gene lookup returns CDR1 DFQATT and CDR2 SNEGSKA (reference sequence). DNA of the CDR3: TGCAGTGCTGTTGACACCCCACCCCCCTACGAGCAGTACTTC. It translates to CSAVDTPPPYEQYF.

The chain has TRBV7-8 and TRBJ1-5; no clear D. CDR1 SGHVS and CDR2 FQNEAQ come from the germline V gene. This CDR3 contains 18 residues. V lost 3 bases and J lost 0, with 18 bases in between. The CDR3 DNA reads as TGTGCCAGCAGCTTCTCTAGTCGTGTGCGATATAGCAATCAGCCCCAGCATTTT. Amino acids: CASSFSSRVRYSNQPQHF.

This clonotype was seen a handful of times. The rearrangement joins TRBV29-1 to TRBJ2-1, with 7 positions matching TRBD2. The CDR3 runs to 14 residues. Germline loops: CDR1 SQVTM, CDR2 ANQGSEA. Trimming cost V 8 bases and J 4 bases; bases outside gene matches: 11. CDR3 in DNA: TGCAGCATTTCGAGCGGGGCCGGATACAATGAGCAGTTCTTC. Translation: CSISSGAGYNEQFF.

At least ten counts were recorded for this clonotype. The chain employs TRBV12-3 or TRBV12-4 and TRBJ2-2; D is undetermined. This CDR3 has 13 residues. Trimming stripped 2 bases from V and 7 bases from J, with 8 bases between. The CDR3 DNA is TGTGCCAGCAGTTTAACCTCGGGCGGGGAGCTGTTTTTT. Amino acid sequence: CASSLTSGGELFF.

The J gene is TRBJ1-2, the V gene TRBV6-1; D unclear. This CDR3 has 13 residues. Trimming pared 2 bases from V and 3 bases from J, leaving 7 bases between. Germline loops: CDR1 MNHNS, CDR2 SASEGT. The DNA of the CDR3 is TGTGCCAGCAGTGAAAATTACCACTATGGCTACACCTTC. This codes for CASSENYHYGYTF.

The chain carries TRBV14 and TRBJ2-1; D call uncertain. This CDR3 region has 14 residues. Germline V gene data show CDR1 as SGHDN and CDR2 as FVKESK. The ends were cut back, 0 bases at V and 5 bases at J, with 8 bases in the middle. CDR3 in amino acids: CASSQDLEHNEQFF. CDR3 nucleotide sequence: TGTGCCAGCAGCCAAGATTTAGAACACAATGAGCAGTTCTTC.

This clonotype was counted ten times or more. This rearrangement joins TRBV29-1 to TRBJ2-3; no clear D gene. Per germline, CDR1 SQVTM and CDR2 ANQGSEA. Trimming removed 2 bases from V and 6 bases from J, with 12 bases in between. The CDR3 is 13 residues long. The CDR3 DNA follows: TGCAGCGTTGAATTAAACGTTGGGGATACGCAGTATTTT. This sequence encodes CSVELNVGDTQYF.

This clonotype has at least ten counts. J is TRBJ2-7 and V is TRBV5-1, with 8 bases lining up with TRBD1. Germline lookup yields CDR1 SGHRS and CDR2 YFSETQ. After removal of 3 bases from V and 6 bases from J, the junction contained 5 bases not matched to a gene. This CDR3 region has 13 residues. CDR3 coding DNA: TGCGCCAGCAGCTCGACAGGGGCGGGCGAGCAGTACTTC. This codes for CASSSTGAGEQYF. Full variable domain (remainder filled in from reference TRBV5-1 and TRBJ2-7): KAGVTQTPRYLIKTRGQQVTLSCSPISGHRSVSWYQQTPGQGLQFLFEYFSETQRNKGNFPGRFSGRQFSNSRSEMNVSTLELGDSALYLCASSSTGAGEQYFGPGTRLTVT.

Ten or more counts support this clonotype. V and J are TRBV29-1 and TRBJ1-1; D remains ambiguous. Germline V gene sequence: CDR1 SQVTM, CDR2 ANQGSEA. V was cut by 6 bases and J by 3 bases, with 8 bases left in between. The CDR3 totals 11 residues. CDR3 nucleotides: TGCAGCGTCCTACATTACACTGAAGCTTTCTTT. The encoded protein is CSVLHYTEAFF.

A few counts support this clonotype. This chain links TRBV6-2 or TRBV6-3 with TRBJ2-3; D remains unclear. There are 13 residues in the CDR3. Trimming took 0 bases from V and 3 from J, leaving 4 bases between them. The V gene's germline CDR1 is MNHEY and CDR2 SVGEGT. The CDR3 DNA is TGTGCCAGCAGTTACTCGAAGACAGATACGCAGTATTTT. Encoded protein: CASSYSKTDTQYF.

The chain employs TRBV11-2 and TRBJ2-2, with D unresolved. The CDR3 has 15 residues. Between the trimmed V and J ends, which lost 1 base and 2 bases, there was a span of 8 bases. Germline V lookup: CDR1 SGHAT, CDR2 FQNNGV. CDR3 protein: CASSLARLNTGELFF. The CDR3 DNA sequence: TGTGCCAGCAGCTTAGCTAGATTAAACACCGGGGAGCTGTTTTTT.

The rearrangement links TRBV9 to TRBJ1-4, with D unresolved. This CDR3 region has 16 residues. Trimming removed 3 bases at V and 0 bases at J, with 12 bases between. Germline V gene lookup returns CDR1 SGDLS and CDR2 YYNGEE. The CDR3 nucleotides read TGTGCCAGCAGCGCGGGAGGGTATGCAACTAATGAAAAACTGTTTTTT. This gives the protein CASSAGGYATNEKLFF.

This clonotype was picked up many times. This sequence joins TRBV27 and TRBJ2-1, with 9 nucleotides matching TRBD2. CDR3 size: 15 residues. Germline CDR1 is MNHEY and CDR2 is SMNVEV (reference sequence). The J segment lost 7 bases and the V segment lost 7 bases, leaving 11 bases of the junction unmatched. CDR3 residues: CASNPSGEGLNEQFF. In DNA form, the CDR3 reads TGTGCCAGCAACCCTAGCGGGGAGGGCTTAAATGAGCAGTTCTTC.

This clonotype was found many times. V and J are TRBV5-1 and TRBJ2-3, with 7 bases aligning to TRBD1. The CDR3 is 17 residues long. CDR1 SGHRS and CDR2 YFSETQ come from the germline V gene. V lost 1 base to trimming and J lost 2 bases; unmatched junction nucleotides: 10. CDR3 in DNA: TGCGCCAGCAGCTTGACCCGGAGACAGGGAGACACAGATACGCAGTATTTT. Residues: CASSLTRRQGDTDTQYF.

This clonotype showed up many times. The CDR3 sequence is CAWSREKASAQHF. CDR3 DNA: TGTGCCTGGAGCCGGGAGAAGGCCTCAGCCCAGCATTTT. This chain joins TRBV30 and TRBJ1-5; D gene uncertain. V was shortened by 3 bases and J by 11 bases, with 17 bases between the two germline ends. CDR3 length equals 13 residues. Germline V lookup: CDR1 GTSNPN, CDR2 SVGIG (reference sequence).

This clonotype was detected many times. The DNA for the CDR3 is TGTGCCAGCAGACCAGGACAGGTCGGCAATCAGCCCCAGCATTTT. Translation gives CASRPGQVGNQPQHF. J is TRBJ1-5 and V is TRBV27, with 7 positions matching TRBD1. The CDR3 has 15 residues. V was clipped by 6 bases and J by 2 bases; unmatched bases: 7. CDR1 and CDR2 from the germline V gene are MNHEY and SMNVEV (reference sequence).

This clonotype has at least ten counts. The rearrangement joins TRBV5-6 to TRBJ2-5, with D hard to call. The V end lost 5 bases, the J end lost 4 bases, and 6 bases lay between the germline ends. The V gene's germline CDR1 is SGHDT and CDR2 YYEEEE. CDR3 length equals 11 residues. The CDR3 protein is CASRVGETQYF. The CDR3 region has the DNA TGTGCCAGCAGAGTGGGAGAGACCCAGTACTTC.

This clonotype was observed at least ten times. The V gene is TRBV15, the J gene TRBJ2-3; 8 bases are shared with TRBD2. The CDR3 sequence is 14 residues long. The germline V gene has CDR1 LNHNV and CDR2 YYDKDF (reference sequence). The V segment lost 1 base and the J segment 6 bases; nucleotides outside the gene matches: 3. The CDR3 sequence is CATSRAGGPDTQYF. In nucleotides, the CDR3 is TGTGCCACCAGCAGAGCGGGAGGGCCCGATACGCAGTATTTT.

The CDR3 DNA sequence: TGTGCCAGCAGCTCCCCCTGGGGCCCCTCCTACGAGCAGTACTTC. Amino acids: CASSSPWGPSYEQYF. This chain connects TRBV7-9 to TRBJ2-7; TRBD1 is a possible D gene (5 bases). The CDR3 consists of 15 residues. Deletions cut 4 bases from V and 0 bases from J, with 13 bases between. Per germline, CDR1 SEHNR and CDR2 FQNEAQ (reference sequence).

The chain links TRBV12-3 or TRBV12-4 to TRBJ1-2; a weak D match, TRBD1 (6 bases). This CDR3 has 13 residues. Trimming took 6 bases from V and 4 from J, leaving 12 bases between them. As DNA, the CDR3 is TGTGCCAGCAGCCCGGGACATCTCTATGGCTACACCTTC. The encoded protein is CASSPGHLYGYTF.

This clonotype was counted many times. The chain joins TRBV20-1 to TRBJ2-7; 9 nucleotides match TRBD2. CDR1 and CDR2 from the germline V gene are DFQATT and SNEGSKA (reference sequence). V shed 5 bases and J 2 bases; nucleotides not matched to a gene: 10. The CDR3 totals 15 residues. The CDR3 protein is CSAHPSGGQTYEQYF. DNA for the CDR3: TGCAGTGCTCACCCCAGCGGGGGGCAGACCTACGAGCAGTACTTC.

This clonotype was found a few times. This chain uses TRBV7-3 with TRBJ2-1, with 7 bases matching TRBD2. V lost 4 bases and J lost 5; bases outside the gene matches: 8. The germline gives CDR1 SGHTA, CDR2 FQGTGA. The CDR3 loop spans 15 amino acids. The CDR3 nucleotides are TGTGCCAGCAGCTCTGGAGGCGGGAGTAACAATGAGCAGTTCTTC. It is translated as CASSSGGGSNNEQFF. Full variable domain (missing parts from reference TRBV7-3 and TRBJ2-1): GAGVSQTPSNKVTEKGKYVELRCDPISGHTALYWYRQSLGQGPEFLIYFQGTGAADDSGLPNDRFFAVRPEGSVSTLKIQRTERGDSAVYLCASSSGGGSNNEQFFGPGTRLTVL.

The DNA of the CDR3 is TGTGCCAGTAGCGGCAGTGGGAGCGGGAGAATTGAGCAGTTCTTC. It codes for CASSGSGSGRIEQFF. The chain joins TRBV19 to TRBJ2-1; 8 bases map to TRBD2. V lost 6 bases, J lost 9 bases, and 13 bases stayed unmatched. Looked up from germline, CDR1 is LNHDA and CDR2 is SQIVND (reference sequence). This CDR3 is built from 15 residues.

The rearrangement joins TRBV9 to TRBJ2-7, with D possibly called TRBD1 or TRBD2 (6 bases each). The CDR3 spans 14 residues. Trimming stripped 4 bases from V and 3 bases from J, with 14 bases between. CDR1 and CDR2 (germline): SGDLS, YYNGEE. CDR3 sequence: CASSPRGGGYEQYF. In DNA, the CDR3 is TGTGCCAGCAGCCCCCGTGGAGGGGGCTACGAGCAGTACTTC.